The following is a T cell receptor (beta chain) sequence with its context. The V and J ends lost 0 bases and 3 bases, in that order; junction bases with no gene match: 4. Germline CDR1 LNHNV, CDR2 YYDKDF (reference sequence). The CDR3 spans 16 residues. Original analysis: Amplification of reference gene primers was used by the study to estimate nucleated cell counts. Sequenced by immunoSEQ multiplex PCR; TCRdb stores in-frame clones only, minus some. V and J calls and clone size come straight from that table; D and trimming were deduced from the DNA. The sample has over 90,000 clones; around 90% are singletons. These data are taken from a study of blood T cell repertoires in COVID-19. Study-wide context: Researchers got acute and convalescent COVID-19 samples from the United States, Italy and Spain. From T cells, B-cell-depleted T cells, or PBMCs came the material, which was cDNA or gDNA.

J is TRBJ1-3 and V is TRBV15; 8 bases are a match to TRBD1. The clonotype was recovered from a woman in her 70s with acute or convalescent COVID-19. Material for sequencing was peripheral blood. For the CDR3, the DNA is TGTGCCACCAGCAGAGAGTGGACAGGGCATGGAAACACCATATATTTT. Residues: CATSREWTGHGNTIYF.